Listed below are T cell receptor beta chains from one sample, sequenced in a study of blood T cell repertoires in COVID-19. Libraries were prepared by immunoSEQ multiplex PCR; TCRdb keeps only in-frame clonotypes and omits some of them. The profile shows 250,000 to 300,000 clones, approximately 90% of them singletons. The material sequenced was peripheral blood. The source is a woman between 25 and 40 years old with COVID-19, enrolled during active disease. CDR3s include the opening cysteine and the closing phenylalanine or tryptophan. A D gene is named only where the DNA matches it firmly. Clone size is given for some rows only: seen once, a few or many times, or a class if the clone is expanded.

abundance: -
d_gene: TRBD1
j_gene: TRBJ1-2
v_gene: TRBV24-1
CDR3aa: CATSDPGTASLYGYTF
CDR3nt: TGTGCCACCAGTGACCCAGGGACAGCATCTCTCTATGGCTACACCTTC

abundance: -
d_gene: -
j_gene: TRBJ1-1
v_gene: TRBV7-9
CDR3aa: CASSLTGQEAFF
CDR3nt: TGTGCCAGCAGCTTGACAGGACAGGAAGCTTTCTTT

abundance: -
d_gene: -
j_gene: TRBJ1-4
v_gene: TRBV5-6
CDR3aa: CASSWGPQEGEKLFF
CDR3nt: TGTGCCAGCAGCTGGGGTCCCCAAGAGGGCGAAAAACTGTTTTTT

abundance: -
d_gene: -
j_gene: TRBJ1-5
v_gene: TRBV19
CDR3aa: CASRALQEPQHF
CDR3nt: TGTGCCAGTAGGGCCCTCCAAGAGCCCCAGCATTTT

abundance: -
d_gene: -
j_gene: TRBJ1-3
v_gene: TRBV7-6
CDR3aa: CASSLADSGRDTIYF
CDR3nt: TGTGCCAGCAGCTTAGCCGACTCCGGTAGAGACACCATATATTTT

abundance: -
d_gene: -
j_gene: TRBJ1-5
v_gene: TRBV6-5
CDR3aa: CASRPTTSRTKPQHF
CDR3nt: TGTGCCAGCAGACCCACAACGTCCCGAACCAAGCCCCAGCATTTT

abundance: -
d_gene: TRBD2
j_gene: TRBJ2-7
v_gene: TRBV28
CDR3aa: CASSLAGGIYEQYF
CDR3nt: TGTGCCAGCAGTTTAGCGGGAGGGATCTACGAGCAGTACTTC

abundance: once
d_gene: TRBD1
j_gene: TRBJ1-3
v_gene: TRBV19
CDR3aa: CASSTGTERVSGNTIYF
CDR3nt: TGTGCCAGTAGTACCGGGACAGAACGAGTCTCTGGAAACACCATATATTTT

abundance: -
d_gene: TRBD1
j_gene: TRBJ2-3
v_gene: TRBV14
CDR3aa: CASSQDWGQILDTDTQYF
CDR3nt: TGTGCCAGCAGCCAAGATTGGGGACAGATATTAGACACAGATACGCAGTATTTT

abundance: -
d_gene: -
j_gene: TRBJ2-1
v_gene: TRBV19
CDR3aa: CASSFDGTYNEQFF
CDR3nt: TGTGCCAGTAGTTTTGACGGGACCTACAATGAGCAGTTCTTC

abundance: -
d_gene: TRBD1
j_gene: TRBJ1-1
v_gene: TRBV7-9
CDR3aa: CASSSGQDLNTEAFF
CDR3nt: TGTGCCAGCAGCTCAGGACAGGACTTGAACACTGAAGCTTTCTTT